Sequencing of this T cell receptor beta chain was carried out in a study of OX40 agonist ivuxolimab in advanced cancers. Concerning the study at large: Ivuxolimab was an agonistic, fully human IgG2 monoclonal antibody directed against OX40 (CD134), a costimulatory receptor. Intravenous ivuxolimab was administered to patients every 2 weeks at six dose levels: 0.01, 0.1, 0.3, 1.5, 3 and 10 mg/kg. Of the 50 to 55 patients in dose escalation, about 20 had hepatocellular carcinoma, some 15 had melanoma, 9 had renal cell carcinoma and 9 had head and neck cancer. In the dose-escalation cohort, approximately 83% of patients were male, and the mean age was roughly 60 years with a range of about 20 to 90. Patients were allowed to have had prior anti-PD-1, anti-PD-L1 or anti-CTLA-4 therapy, and around 40% of the dose-escalation patients had previously received checkpoint inhibitors. Partial responses occurred in three dose-escalation patients, of whom one had hepatocellular carcinoma and two had cutaneous melanoma. Peripheral TCRbeta sequencing was intended to test whether TCR sequence diversity was altered and clonal T-cell expansion was caused by ivuxolimab. The paper describes the monotherapy dose-escalation part (N ≈ 52 patients) of the phase I trial of ivuxolimab. The study at large found these results: The antigen specificity of the peripheral T cells that underwent clonal expansion was not determined. In the 0.1-3.0 mg/kg groups, partial responders had among the lowest normalized peripheral clonal expansion, particularly in CD8+ T cells. On average, CD8+ T cells showed more expanded clones than CD4+ T cells after ivuxolimab. At doses from 0.1 to 3.0 mg/kg, clonal expansion was seen in both CD4+ and CD8+ blood T cells between baseline and week 6. Low levels of normalized T-cell clonal expansion were also shown by some nonresponding patients.

About this clone: Its binding antigen is unknown. The input lacks base qualities; no much larger clone sits a single base away.

The CDR3 contains 16 residues, cysteine and phenylalanine counted. The CDR3 DNA has 48 bases and is translated from base 1. V has 2 bases trimmed and J has 0 bases trimmed; junction bases matching no gene number 6. CDR1 and CDR2, looked up from the germline V gene (reference sequence), are SEHNR and FQNEAQ. The trial excluded patients who had a history of autoimmune disease or were on systemic immunosuppression. In every dose cohort, peripheral blood was drawn for TCR sequencing at baseline, cycle 4 day 1, and cycle 7 day 1. The samples were drawn from a first-in-human, open-label, multicenter phase I dose-escalation trial of ivuxolimab. Adults with locally advanced or metastatic melanoma, renal cell carcinoma, hepatocellular carcinoma or head and neck squamous cell carcinoma were enrolled in the trial. CD4+ and CD8+ T cells were sorted separately from peripheral blood before TCR sequencing. For sequencing of the TCRbeta CDR3 region, genomic DNA was extracted from the sorted cells. TCRbeta CDR3 regions were sequenced using the immunoSEQ Assay. The table was pulled from immuneACCESS by TCRdb, which kept in-frame rearrangements only. Such tables lose some clones; where checked, under half of the loss comes from unresolved V genes, and the rest has no known cause. This sample lists some 15,000 clones; under 95% were detected once. The ten largest clonotypes hold roughly 25% of the sample.

The clonotype was recovered from an adult with an advanced solid tumor such as melanoma, head and neck, liver or kidney cancer. The sequence is built from TRBV7-9 and TRBJ1-2, and TRBD1 aligns with 7 junction nucleotides. The source material was CD4+ or CD8+ T cells sorted from blood, sampled in a trial of the OX40 agonist ivuxolimab. The CDR3 region: CASSLPPGQSNYGYTF. In nucleotides, the sequence is TGTGCCAGCAGCTTACCCCCGGGACAGTCTAACTATGGCTACACCTTC. Joined to the reference TRBV7-9 and TRBJ1-2 proteins, this CDR3 gives the full variable domain: DTGVSQNPRHKITKRGQNVTFRCDPISEHNRLYWYRQTLGQGPEFLTYFQNEAQLEKSRLLSDRFSAERPKGSFSTLEIQRTEQGDSAMYLCASSLPPGQSNYGYTFGSGTRLTVV.